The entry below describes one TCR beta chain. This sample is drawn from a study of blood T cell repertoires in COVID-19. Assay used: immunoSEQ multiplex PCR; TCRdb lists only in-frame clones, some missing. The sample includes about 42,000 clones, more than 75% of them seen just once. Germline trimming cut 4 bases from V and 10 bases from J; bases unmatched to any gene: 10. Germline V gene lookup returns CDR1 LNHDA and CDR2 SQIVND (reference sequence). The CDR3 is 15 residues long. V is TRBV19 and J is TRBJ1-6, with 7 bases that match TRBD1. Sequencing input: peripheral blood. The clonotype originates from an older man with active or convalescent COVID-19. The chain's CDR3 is CASSRGQPVESPLHF. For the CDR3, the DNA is TGTGCCAGTAGTAGGGGACAGCCGGTGGAGTCACCCCTCCACTTT.